This TCR beta chain is drawn from a study of blood T cell repertoires in COVID-19. All recovered Cohort 3 donors got two negative PCRs, got clearance, or saw symptom resolution. CDR3 length: 16 amino acids. V shed 5 bases and J shed 2 bases, with 19 bases lying between them. Germline assignment: CDR1 SGHTA and CDR2 FQGNSA. The protocol was immunoSEQ multiplex PCR, while the TCRdb copy is restricted to in-frame clones and leaves out a portion. The sample lists some 270,000 clones; 80% to 85% were seen once. The chain couples TRBV7-2 to TRBJ2-7, with a tentative D call TRBD2 (6 bases). The sequence derives from a man over 45 who had recovered from COVID-19. Input material: PBMCs or T cells enriched from blood (not recorded which). DNA for the CDR3: TGTGCCAGCAGCAGGACTTCGCGGGGTGTTCCCTACGAGCAGTACTTC. It codes for CASSRTSRGVPYEQYF. Full variable domain (rest looked up from reference TRBV7-2 and TRBJ2-7): GAGVSQSPSNKVTEKGKDVELRCDPISGHTALYWYRQSLGQGLEFLIYFQGNSAPDKSGLPSDRFSAERTGGSVSTLTIQRTQQEDSAVYLCASSRTSRGVPYEQYFGPGTRLTVT.